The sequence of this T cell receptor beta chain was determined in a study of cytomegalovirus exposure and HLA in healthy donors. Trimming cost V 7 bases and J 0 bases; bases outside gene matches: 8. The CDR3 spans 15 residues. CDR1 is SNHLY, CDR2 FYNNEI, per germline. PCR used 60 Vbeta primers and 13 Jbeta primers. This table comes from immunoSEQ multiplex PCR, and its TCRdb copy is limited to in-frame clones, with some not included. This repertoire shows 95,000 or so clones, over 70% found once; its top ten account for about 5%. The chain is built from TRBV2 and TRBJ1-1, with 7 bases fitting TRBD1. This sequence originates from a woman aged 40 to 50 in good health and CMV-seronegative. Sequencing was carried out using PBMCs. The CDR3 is CASIPGQWMNTEAFF. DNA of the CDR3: TGTGCCAGCATCCCGGGACAGTGGATGAACACTGAAGCTTTCTTT.